This T cell receptor beta chain was identified in a study of cytomegalovirus exposure and HLA in healthy donors. V gave up 4 bases and J gave up 2 bases; unmatched junction bases: 9. Germline CDR1 MDHEN, CDR2 SYDVKM. This CDR3 is built from 17 residues. PCR was performed using 60 Vbeta and 13 Jbeta primers. Using immunoSEQ multiplex PCR, the repertoire was profiled, and TCRdb retains in-frame clones only, with some absent. Of 150,000 to 200,000 clones in the sample, 65% to 80% were seen once. The chain employs TRBV28 and TRBJ2-7; 12 bases fit TRBD2. Sequences were obtained from PBMCs. This sequence originates from a woman in her twenties or thirties in good health and CMV-seronegative. The CDR3 here is CASSSLAGGPPPYEQYF. CDR3 sequence (DNA): TGTGCCAGCAGTTCTCTAGCGGGAGGGCCCCCTCCCTACGAGCAGTACTTC. The variable domain in full, completed from reference TRBV28 and TRBJ2-7, reads DVKVTQSSRYLVKRTGEKVFLECVQDMDHENMFWYRQDPGLGLRLIYFSYDVKMKEKGDIPEGYSVSREKKERFSLILESASTNQTSMYLCASSSLAGGPPPYEQYFGPGTRLTVT.